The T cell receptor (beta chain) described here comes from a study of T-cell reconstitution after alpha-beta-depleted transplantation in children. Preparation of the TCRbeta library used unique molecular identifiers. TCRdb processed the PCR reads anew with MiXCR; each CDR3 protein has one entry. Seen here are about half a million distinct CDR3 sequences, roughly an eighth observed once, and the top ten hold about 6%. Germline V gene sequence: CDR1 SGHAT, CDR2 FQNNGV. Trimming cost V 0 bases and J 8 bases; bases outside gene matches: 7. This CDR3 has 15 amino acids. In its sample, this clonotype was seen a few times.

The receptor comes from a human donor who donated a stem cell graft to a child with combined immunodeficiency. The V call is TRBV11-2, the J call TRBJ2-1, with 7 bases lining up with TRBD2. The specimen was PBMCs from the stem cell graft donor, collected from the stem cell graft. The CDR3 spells CASSLEGREYDEQFF. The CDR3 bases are TGTGCCAGCAGCTTAGAGGGGCGGGAGTACGATGAGCAGTTCTTC.